Here is one T cell receptor beta chain with its context. This clonotype was seen repeatedly, ten times or more. Its antigen specificity is not known. No per-base quality is available; no much larger clone lies one base away. CDR1 is given as MNHNS and CDR2 as SASEGT, both from the germline V gene. From the cysteine up to the phenylalanine, the CDR3 has a length of 13 residues. Here the CDR3 DNA is all that survives: 39 bases in frame from base 1. The V and J ends are trimmed by 6 bases and 8 bases, leaving 16 bases between them. For repertoire sequencing, TCR beta CDR3 regions were amplified from RNA transcripts. A first-round RT-PCR used HTBI primers with the Qiagen OneStep RT-PCR kit, followed by a second-round multiplex PCR, size selection and purification. The libraries underwent paired-end sequencing with 100 bp reads on an Illumina HiSeq2000. The original methods were these. SOAPnuke was used to process the reads, throwing out any read that had adapters, had uncalled bases, had a mean Phred below 15, or lacked an exact constant-primer or identifier match. High-quality paired reads were merged with COPE v1.2.5. Each unique nucleotide sequence was treated as a clonotype, and MiTCR v1.1 was used to align the clonotypes to the IMGT TRB V, D and J references. The analysis was limited to V-J combinations with a frequency above 0.0001, which together covered about 99% of repertoires. A TCR clonal expansion and chaos score per V-J combination was defined as the ratio of F50 clonal expansion to chaos observed in the TCRdist matrix. Features were reduced by Welch's t-statistics and random forest to some 13 V-J combinations, which fed a naive Bayes classifier. Thyroid-blood repertoire similarity was quantified with the Morisita-Horn index. Through fastp at Q25 and MiXCR, TCRdb rebuilt clones from the public reads, retaining in-frame beta chains. Each entry merges the rows of one CDR3 protein and shows their most common DNA and genes. The V and J calls were determined by TCRdb, not by the authors. Present in this sample are about 400,000 distinct CDR3 sequences, around 18% of which were seen just once. Roughly 1.4% of the sample is held by the ten biggest clonotypes.

Ophthalmopathy patients were characterized by moderately to severely active disease, a Clinical Activity Score of at least 3, a NOSPECS grade of at least 4, and a disease duration under 3 months. Patients with other autoimmune diseases, uncontrolled infections, pregnancy or lactation were excluded from the study. Clinical symptoms, serum thyroxine, TRAb, thyroid ultrasound and orbital computed tomography were used for diagnosis. Using Ficoll-Paque density gradient centrifugation, PBMCs were isolated from about 10 ml of fresh peripheral blood. Total RNA was extracted with Trizol reagent and quality-checked on an Agilent 2100 Bioanalyzer. This record belongs to a study of Graves' ophthalmopathy and Graves' hyperthyroidism (dated by TCRdb to about 2018). With respect to the entire study: Peripheral blood was collected before any treatment was given, at the time of initial diagnosis. To tell Graves' ophthalmopathy apart from Graves' hyperthyroidism, and to predict which patients would progress to ophthalmopathy, the study relied on TCR beta repertoire signatures. In total, 135 blood samples were TCR-sequenced: approximately 42 ophthalmopathy, 80 or so hyperthyroidism and approximately 17 hyperthyroidism-to-ophthalmopathy patients. To explore V-J signatures that separate ophthalmopathy from hyperthyroidism, a discovery set of around 97 patients was enrolled, consisting of approximately 44 with ophthalmopathy and under 65 with stable hyperthyroidism. The independent validation cohort included under 20 hyperthyroidism patients plus 17 patients who later progressed from hyperthyroidism to ophthalmopathy. T-cell repertoires of thyroid tissue and blood were compared in 5 or 6 hyperthyroidism patients. Following sampling, methimazole starting at 30 mg daily was administered to hyperthyroidism patients, and high-dose intravenous methylprednisolone was administered to ophthalmopathy patients. The roughly 100 discovery patients were divided at random into training and test sets in a 7:3 ratio.

Study-wide conclusions, independent of this receptor: Most expanded thyroid clonotypes with a frequency above 0.001 also appeared in blood, which suggests that blood repertoires may reflect the immune response in the thyroid. Sample size was not predetermined statistically, and investigators were not blinded to group allocation. In cross-validation, the 13-signature model distinguished ophthalmopathy from stable hyperthyroidism with nearly 90% sensitivity and 81% to 82% specificity, while in the test set the corresponding values were approximately 80% and 75%. In validation, the model predicted ophthalmopathy progression with more than 70% sensitivity and less than 80% specificity; about a dozen predicted patients were CT-confirmed with GO in a median of approximately 6.5 months.

This sequence was found in a woman in her late teens or twenties with Graves' ophthalmopathy. Donor details come from another sample of the same person, matched by shared clones. The rearranged segments are TRBV6-1 and TRBJ1-1; no confident D gene assignment can be made. Sequencing input: peripheral blood. The DNA is TGTGCCAGCAGCCCCCCGGGCAAGGTAGAAGCTTTCTTT. This codes for CASSPPGKVEAFF.